This TCR beta chain was retrieved from a study of response to subunit inactivated influenza vaccine. General observations from the study: The authors suggested that few new T cells are recruited per seasonal influenza vaccination.

This clonotype was observed a handful of times. Its matching antigen is unknown. TCRdb called the RT-PCR reads again in MiXCR, with one record for every CDR3 protein. The data show around 190,000 distinct CDR3 sequences, with about 15% seen just once and 26% held by the top ten. Sequenced here: CD8+ T cells sorted from PBMCs, sampled 5 days after vaccination. The clonotype was recovered from a man in his fifties or sixties who received an inactivated influenza vaccine.

The CDR3 here is CASSLGPGQNEKLFF. CDR3 DNA sequence: TGTGCCAGCAGCTTAGGTCCGGGGCAGAATGAAAAACTGTTTTTT. The J gene is TRBJ1-4, the V gene TRBV7-2; possible D gene TRBD1, 5 bases. Germline values: CDR1 SGHTA, CDR2 FQGNSA. Trimming stripped 1 base from V and 5 bases from J, with 11 bases between. The CDR3 runs to 15 residues.